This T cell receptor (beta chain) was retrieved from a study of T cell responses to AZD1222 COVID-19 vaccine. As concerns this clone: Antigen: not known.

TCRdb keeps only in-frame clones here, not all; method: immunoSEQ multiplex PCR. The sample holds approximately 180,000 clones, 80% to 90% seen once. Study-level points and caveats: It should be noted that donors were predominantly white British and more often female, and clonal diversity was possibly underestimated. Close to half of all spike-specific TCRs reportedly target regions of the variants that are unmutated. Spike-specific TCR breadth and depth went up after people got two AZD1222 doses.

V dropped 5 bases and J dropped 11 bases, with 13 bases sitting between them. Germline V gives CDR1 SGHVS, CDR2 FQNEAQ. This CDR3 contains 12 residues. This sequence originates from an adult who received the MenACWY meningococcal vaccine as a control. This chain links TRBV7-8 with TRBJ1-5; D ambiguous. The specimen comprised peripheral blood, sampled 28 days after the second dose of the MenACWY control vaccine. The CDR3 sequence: CASSPPQGSQHF. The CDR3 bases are TGTGCCAGCAGCCCCCCCCAAGGGTCCCAGCATTTT.